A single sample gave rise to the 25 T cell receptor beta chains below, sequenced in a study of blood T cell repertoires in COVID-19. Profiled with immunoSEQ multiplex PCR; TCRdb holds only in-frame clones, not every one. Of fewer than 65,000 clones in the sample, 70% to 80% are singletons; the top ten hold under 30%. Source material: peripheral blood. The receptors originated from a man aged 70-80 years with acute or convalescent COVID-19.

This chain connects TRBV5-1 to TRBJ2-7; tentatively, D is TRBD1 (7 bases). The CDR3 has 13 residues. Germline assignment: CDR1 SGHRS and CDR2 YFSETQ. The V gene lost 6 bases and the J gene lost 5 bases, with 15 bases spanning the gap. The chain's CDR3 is CASMEGAKNEQYF. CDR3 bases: TGCGCCAGCATGGAGGGGGCGAAGAACGAGCAGTACTTC.

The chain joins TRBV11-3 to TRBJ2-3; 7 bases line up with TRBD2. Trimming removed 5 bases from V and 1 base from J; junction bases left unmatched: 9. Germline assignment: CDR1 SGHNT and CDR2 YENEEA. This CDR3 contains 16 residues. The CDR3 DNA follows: TGTGCCAGCAGCATCAGCCCGGGAGGACGCACAGATACGCAGTATTTT. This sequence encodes CASSISPGGRTDTQYF.

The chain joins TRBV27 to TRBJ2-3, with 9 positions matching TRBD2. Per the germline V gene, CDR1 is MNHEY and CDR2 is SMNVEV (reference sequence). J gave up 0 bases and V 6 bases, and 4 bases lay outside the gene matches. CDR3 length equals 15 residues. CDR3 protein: CASRTSGQSTDTQYF. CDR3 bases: TGTGCCAGCAGGACTAGCGGACAAAGCACAGATACGCAGTATTTT.

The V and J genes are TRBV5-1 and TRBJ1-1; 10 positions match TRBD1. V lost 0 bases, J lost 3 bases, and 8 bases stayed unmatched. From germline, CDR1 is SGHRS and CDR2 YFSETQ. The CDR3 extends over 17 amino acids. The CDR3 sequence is CASSLGSGQGFDTEAFF. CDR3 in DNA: TGCGCCAGCAGCTTGGGATCGGGACAGGGGTTCGACACTGAAGCTTTCTTT.

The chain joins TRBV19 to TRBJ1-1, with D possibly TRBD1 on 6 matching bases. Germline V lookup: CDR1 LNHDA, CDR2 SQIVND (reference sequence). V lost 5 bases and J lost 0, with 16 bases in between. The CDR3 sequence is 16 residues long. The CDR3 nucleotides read TGTGCCAGTAGTCCGGACAGCCAGACACTGAACACTGAAGCTTTCTTT. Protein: CASSPDSQTLNTEAFF.

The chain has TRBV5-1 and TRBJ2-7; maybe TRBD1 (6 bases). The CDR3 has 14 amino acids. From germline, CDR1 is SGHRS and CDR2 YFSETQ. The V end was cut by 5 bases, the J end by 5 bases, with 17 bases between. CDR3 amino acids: CASSWLQGSNEQYF. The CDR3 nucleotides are TGCGCCAGCAGTTGGCTACAGGGATCCAACGAGCAGTACTTC.

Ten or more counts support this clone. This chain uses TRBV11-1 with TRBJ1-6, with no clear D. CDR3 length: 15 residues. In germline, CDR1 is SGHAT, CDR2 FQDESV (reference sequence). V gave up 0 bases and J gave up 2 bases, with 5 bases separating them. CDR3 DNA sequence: TGTGCCAGCAGCTTAGCGCGGACCTATAATTCACCCCTCCACTTT. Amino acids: CASSLARTYNSPLHF.

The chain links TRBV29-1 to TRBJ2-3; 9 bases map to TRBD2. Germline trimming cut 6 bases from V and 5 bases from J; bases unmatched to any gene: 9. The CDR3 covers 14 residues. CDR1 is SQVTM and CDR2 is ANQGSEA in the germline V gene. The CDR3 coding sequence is TGCAGCGTCGTAGCGGGGGCCGGTGTAGATACGCAGTATTTT. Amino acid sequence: CSVVAGAGVDTQYF.

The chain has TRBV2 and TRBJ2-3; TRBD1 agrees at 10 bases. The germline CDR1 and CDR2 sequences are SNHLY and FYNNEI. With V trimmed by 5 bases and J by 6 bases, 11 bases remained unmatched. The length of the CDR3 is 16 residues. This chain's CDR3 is CASSLYRDRGVDTQYF. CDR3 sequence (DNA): TGTGCCAGCAGTCTGTACCGGGACAGGGGAGTGGATACGCAGTATTTT. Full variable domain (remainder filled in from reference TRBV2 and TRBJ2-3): EPEVTQTPSHQVTQMGQEVILRCVPISNHLYFYWYRQILGQKVEFLVSFYNNEISEKSEIFDDQFSVERPDGSNFTLKIRSTKLEDSAMYFCASSLYRDRGVDTQYFGPGTRLTVL.

The CDR3 here is CASRAGQGGGYTF. CDR3 coding DNA: TGTGCCAGCAGGGCGGGACAGGGCGGCGGCTACACCTTC. The V and J genes are TRBV2 and TRBJ1-2; TRBD1 matches at 9 bases. CDR3 length: 13 residues. Trimming cost V 6 bases and J 8 bases; bases outside gene matches: 7. Looked up from germline, CDR1 is SNHLY and CDR2 is FYNNEI.

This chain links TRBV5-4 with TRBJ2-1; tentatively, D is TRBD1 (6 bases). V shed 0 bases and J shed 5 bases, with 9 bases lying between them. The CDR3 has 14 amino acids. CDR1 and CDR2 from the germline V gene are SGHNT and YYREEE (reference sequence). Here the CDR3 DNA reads TGTGCCAGCAGCTTGGCCCGGACAGACAATGAGCAGTTCTTC. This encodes CASSLARTDNEQFF. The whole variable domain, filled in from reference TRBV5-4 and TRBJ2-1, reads ETGVTQSPTHLIKTRGQQVTLRCSSQSGHNTVSWYQQALGQGPQFIFQYYREEENGRGNFPPRFSGLQFPNYSSELNVNALELDDSALYLCASSLARTDNEQFFGPGTRLTVL.

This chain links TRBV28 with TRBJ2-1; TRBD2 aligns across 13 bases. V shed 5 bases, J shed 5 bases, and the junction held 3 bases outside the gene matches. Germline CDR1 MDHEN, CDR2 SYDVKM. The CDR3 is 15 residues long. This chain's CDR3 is CASSRLAGGDNEQFF. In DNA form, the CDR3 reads TGTGCCAGCAGTCGACTAGCGGGGGGTGACAATGAGCAGTTCTTC.

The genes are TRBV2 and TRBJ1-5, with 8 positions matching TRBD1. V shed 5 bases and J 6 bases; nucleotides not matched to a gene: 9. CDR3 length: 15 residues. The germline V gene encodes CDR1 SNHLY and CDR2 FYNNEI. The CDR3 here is CASSWVDRGGQPQHF. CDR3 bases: TGTGCCAGCAGTTGGGTAGACAGGGGAGGTCAGCCCCAGCATTTT. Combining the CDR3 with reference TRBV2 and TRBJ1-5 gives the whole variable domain EPEVTQTPSHQVTQMGQEVILRCVPISNHLYFYWYRQILGQKVEFLVSFYNNEISEKSEIFDDQFSVERPDGSNFTLKIRSTKLEDSAMYFCASSWVDRGGQPQHFGDGTRLSIL.

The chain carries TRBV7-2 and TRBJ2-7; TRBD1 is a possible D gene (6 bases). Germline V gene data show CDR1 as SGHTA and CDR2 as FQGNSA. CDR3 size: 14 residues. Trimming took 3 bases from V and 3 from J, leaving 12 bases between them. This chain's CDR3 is CASSFGQGIYEQYF. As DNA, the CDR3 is TGTGCCAGCAGCTTCGGGCAGGGGATCTACGAGCAGTACTTC.

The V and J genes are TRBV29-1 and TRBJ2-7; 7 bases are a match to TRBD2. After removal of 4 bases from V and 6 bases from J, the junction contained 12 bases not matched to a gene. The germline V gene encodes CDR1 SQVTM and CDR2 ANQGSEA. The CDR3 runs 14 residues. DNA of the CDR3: TGCAGCGTTGTCCCCGGACTAGAGGTTAGCGAGCAGTACTTC. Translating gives CSVVPGLEVSEQYF.

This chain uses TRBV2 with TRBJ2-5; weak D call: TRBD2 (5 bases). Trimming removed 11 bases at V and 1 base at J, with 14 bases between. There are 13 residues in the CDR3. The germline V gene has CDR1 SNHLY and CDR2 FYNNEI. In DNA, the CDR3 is TGTGCCGGATTAAGCGGCAGCCAAGAGACCCAGTACTTC. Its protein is CAGLSGSQETQYF. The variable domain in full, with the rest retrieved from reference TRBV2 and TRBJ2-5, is EPEVTQTPSHQVTQMGQEVILRCVPISNHLYFYWYRQILGQKVEFLVSFYNNEISEKSEIFDDQFSVERPDGSNFTLKIRSTKLEDSAMYFCAGLSGSQETQYFGPGTRLLVL.

The CDR3 loop is CASSLPQNSPLHF. For the CDR3, the DNA is TGTGCCAGCAGCCTCCCCCAGAATTCACCCCTCCACTTT. The J gene is TRBJ1-6, the V gene TRBV25-1; D is undetermined. Germline assignment: CDR1 MGHDK and CDR2 SYGVNS. CDR3 length: 13 amino acids. V dropped 6 bases and J dropped 7 bases, with 10 bases sitting between them.

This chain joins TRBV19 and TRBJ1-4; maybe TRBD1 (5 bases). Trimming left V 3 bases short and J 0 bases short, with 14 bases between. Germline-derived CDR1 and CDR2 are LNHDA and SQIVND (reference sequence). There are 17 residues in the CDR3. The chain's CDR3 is CASSIIRDSTTNEKLFF. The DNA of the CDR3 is TGTGCCAGTAGTATTATACGTGACAGCACAACTAATGAAAAACTGTTTTTT.

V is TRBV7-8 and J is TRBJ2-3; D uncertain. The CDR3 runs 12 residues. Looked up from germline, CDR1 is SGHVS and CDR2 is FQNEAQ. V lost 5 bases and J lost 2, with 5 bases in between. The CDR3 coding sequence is TGTGCCAGCAGCCCGTTCACAGATACGCAGTATTTT. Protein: CASSPFTDTQYF.

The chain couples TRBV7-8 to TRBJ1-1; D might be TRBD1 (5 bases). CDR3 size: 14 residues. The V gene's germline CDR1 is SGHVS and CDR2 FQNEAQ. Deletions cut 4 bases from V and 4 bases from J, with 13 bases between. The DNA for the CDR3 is TGTGCCAGCAGCTCCAGGGAGGGCGTCACTGAAGCTTTCTTT. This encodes CASSSREGVTEAFF.

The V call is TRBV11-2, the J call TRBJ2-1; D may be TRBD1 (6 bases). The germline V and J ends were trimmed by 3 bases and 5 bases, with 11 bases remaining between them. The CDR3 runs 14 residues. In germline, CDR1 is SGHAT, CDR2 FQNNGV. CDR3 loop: CASSLSQGNNEQFF. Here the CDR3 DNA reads TGTGCCAGCAGCTTGTCACAGGGAAACAATGAGCAGTTCTTC.

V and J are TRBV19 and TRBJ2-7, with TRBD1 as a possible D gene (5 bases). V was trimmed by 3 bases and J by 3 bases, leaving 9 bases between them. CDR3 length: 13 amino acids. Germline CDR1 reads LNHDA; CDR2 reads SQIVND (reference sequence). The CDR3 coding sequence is TGTGCCAGTAGTATCGCAGGGCACTACGAGCAGTACTTC. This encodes CASSIAGHYEQYF.

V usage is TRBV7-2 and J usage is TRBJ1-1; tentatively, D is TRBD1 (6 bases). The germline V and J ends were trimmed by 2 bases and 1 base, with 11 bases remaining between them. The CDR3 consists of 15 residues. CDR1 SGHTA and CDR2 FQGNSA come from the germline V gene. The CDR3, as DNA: TGTGCCAGCAGCTTATTAACGACAGGGAACACTGAAGCTTTCTTT. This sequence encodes CASSLLTTGNTEAFF. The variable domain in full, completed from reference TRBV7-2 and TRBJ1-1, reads GAGVSQSPSNKVTEKGKDVELRCDPISGHTALYWYRQSLGQGLEFLIYFQGNSAPDKSGLPSDRFSAERTGGSVSTLTIQRTQQEDSAVYLCASSLLTTGNTEAFFGQGTRLTVV.

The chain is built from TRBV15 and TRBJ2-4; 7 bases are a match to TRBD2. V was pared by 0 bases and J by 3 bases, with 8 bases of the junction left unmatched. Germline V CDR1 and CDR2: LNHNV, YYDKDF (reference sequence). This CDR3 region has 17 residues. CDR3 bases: TGTGCCACCAGCAGAGATCTTACGGGAGGCCGCAAAAACATTCAGTACTTC. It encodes CATSRDLTGGRKNIQYF.

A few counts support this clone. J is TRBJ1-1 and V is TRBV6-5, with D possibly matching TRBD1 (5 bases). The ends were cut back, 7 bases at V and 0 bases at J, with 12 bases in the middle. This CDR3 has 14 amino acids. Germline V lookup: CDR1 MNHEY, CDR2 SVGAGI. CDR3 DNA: TGTGCCAGCACCCCCCAGGGCCTGAACACTGAAGCTTTCTTT. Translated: CASTPQGLNTEAFF.